This T cell receptor beta chain was identified during a study of T-cell memory formation after mild COVID-19. Study details: TCR clusters largely stayed donor specific. Study findings and constraints: Clones that contracted from day 15 to 85 were balanced CD4/CD8, while later expanders leaned CD4+. Certain responding clones were present in pre-infection memory, suggesting participation of cross-reactive memory.

Trimming took 7 bases from V and 5 from J; bases not matched to a gene: 11. The germline V gene has CDR1 MNHEY and CDR2 SVGEGT. This CDR3 has 15 residues. TCR alpha and TCR beta cDNA libraries with sample barcodes and UMIs came from 5'RACE using constant-segment primers. Via MiXCR, TCRdb re-called the 5' RACE reads, giving one row per CDR3 protein. The sample yields just under 350,000 distinct CDR3 sequences, 13% seen once. The table lists this clonotype with a few counts. The antigen remains unidentified. The TCR sequence derives from a man between 18 and 29 years old who had mild COVID-19 (a few samples of this study predate the infection). Cell type and time point are not known. The material sequenced was PBMCs or a T cell subset sorted from them (not recorded which). V gene TRBV6-2 or TRBV6-3 combines with J gene TRBJ2-5, with 9 bases identical to TRBD1. The CDR3 protein is CASTPTGQGLETQYF. The DNA of the CDR3 is TGTGCCAGCACCCCCACGGGACAGGGTTTGGAGACCCAGTACTTC.